A selection of T cell receptor beta chains follows, all from one sample in a study of blood T cell repertoires in COVID-19. Here immunoSEQ multiplex PCR was the method, and the copy in TCRdb shows in-frame clones only, minus some. In the table there are around 280,000 clones, about 90% of which are singletons. Input material: peripheral blood. Every receptor here comes from a woman aged 30 to 39 with COVID-19, enrolled during active disease. The CDR3 runs from the conserved cysteine through the conserved F or W. A D gene is named only where the DNA matches it firmly. The size field is filled for only some rows; it gives once, few, many or a size class.

D	size	V	J	CDR3	DNA
TRBD1	.	TRBV6-5	TRBJ1-2	CASSPGTGYTHGYTF	TGTGCCAGCAGTCCCGGGACAGGGTACACTCATGGCTACACCTTC
.	.	TRBV6-6	TRBJ1-4	CASSRGPAELFF	TGTGCCAGCAGCCGCGGGCCGGCTGAACTGTTTTTT
.	once	TRBV27	TRBJ2-7	CASSLRATGAPYEQYF	TGTGCCAGCAGTTTACGGGCTACAGGCGCCCCCTACGAGCAGTACTTC
.	once	TRBV28	TRBJ1-6	CAARVVNSPLHF	TGTGCCGCGCGGGTGGTGAATTCACCCCTCCACTTT
TRBD1	.	TRBV19	TRBJ2-5	CASSIDRDVKTQYF	TGTGCCAGTAGTATCGACAGGGATGTAAAGACCCAGTACTTC
TRBD2	.	TRBV6-2/TRBV6-3	TRBJ2-1	CASSYSKAGLALGQFF	TGTGCCAGCAGTTACTCGAAAGCGGGACTAGCGCTAGGGCAGTTCTTC
.	once	TRBV6-6	TRBJ2-7	CASSYNWGAEQYF	TGTGCCAGCAGTTACAATTGGGGCGCCGAGCAGTACTTC
TRBD2	.	TRBV3-1/TRBV3-2	TRBJ2-7	CASSRGSFYEQYF	TGTGCCAGCAGCCGCGGGAGTTTCTACGAGCAGTACTTC
.	.	TRBV21-1	TRBJ2-7	CASSPGTRGSYEQYF	TGTGCCAGCAGCCCAGGGACTAGAGGGTCCTACGAGCAGTACTTC
.	few	TRBV14	TRBJ1-6	CASSQQDPGYSPLHF	TGTGCCAGCAGCCAACAGGACCCGGGGTATTCACCCCTCCACTTT
.	.	TRBV5-1	TRBJ1-2	CASSADPGLNYGYTF	TGCGCCAGCAGCGCGGATCCGGGACTTAACTATGGCTACACCTTC
TRBD1	.	TRBV6-6	TRBJ2-7	CASSPPGQPYEQYF	TGTGCCAGCAGTCCGCCGGGACAGCCCTACGAGCAGTACTTC
.	.	TRBV6-6	TRBJ2-1	CASSPSTIEQFF	TGTGCCAGCAGCCCATCCACTATTGAGCAGTTCTTC
.	.	TRBV4-3	TRBJ2-7	CASSQSASSYEQYF	TGCGCCAGCAGCCAATCTGCCAGCTCCTACGAGCAGTACTTC
TRBD1	.	TRBV19	TRBJ1-4	CASSIYEGAANEKLFF	TGTGCCAGTAGTATATATGAGGGGGCGGCTAATGAAAAACTGTTTTTT
.	.	TRBV30	TRBJ1-5	CAWSSGVHQPQHF	TGTGCCTGGTCTTCAGGGGTACACCAGCCCCAGCATTTT
TRBD2	once	TRBV28	TRBJ2-2	CASSFESGGTGELFF	TGTGCCAGCAGTTTTGAATCGGGGGGAACCGGGGAGCTGTTTTTT
TRBD1	.	TRBV30	TRBJ2-7	CAWSVGRGLNEQYF	TGTGCCTGGAGTGTAGGCAGGGGGCTCAACGAGCAGTACTTC
TRBD1	.	TRBV6-6	TRBJ1-4	CASRRRTGGRLTNEKLFF	TGTGCCAGCAGACGACGGACAGGGGGCAGATTAACTAATGAAAAACTGTTTTTT
TRBD2	.	TRBV6-5	TRBJ2-1	CASSYTSGSNEQFF	TGTGCCAGCAGTTACACTAGCGGGAGTAATGAGCAGTTCTTC
.	.	TRBV5-1	TRBJ2-2	CASSFNSNTGELFF	TGCGCCAGCAGCTTTAATTCCAACACCGGGGAGCTGTTTTTT
.	.	TRBV10-3	TRBJ2-2	CAISATSLGGTGELFF	TGTGCCATCAGTGCCACTAGCCTCGGGGGCACCGGGGAGCTGTTTTTT
.	once	TRBV5-4	TRBJ1-6	CASSLTERGSPLHF	TGTGCCAGCAGCTTGACCGAAAGGGGTTCACCCCTCCACTTT
.	.	TRBV10-3	TRBJ1-5	CAISESRGNQPQHF	TGTGCCATCAGTGAATCCAGGGGCAATCAGCCCCAGCATTTT